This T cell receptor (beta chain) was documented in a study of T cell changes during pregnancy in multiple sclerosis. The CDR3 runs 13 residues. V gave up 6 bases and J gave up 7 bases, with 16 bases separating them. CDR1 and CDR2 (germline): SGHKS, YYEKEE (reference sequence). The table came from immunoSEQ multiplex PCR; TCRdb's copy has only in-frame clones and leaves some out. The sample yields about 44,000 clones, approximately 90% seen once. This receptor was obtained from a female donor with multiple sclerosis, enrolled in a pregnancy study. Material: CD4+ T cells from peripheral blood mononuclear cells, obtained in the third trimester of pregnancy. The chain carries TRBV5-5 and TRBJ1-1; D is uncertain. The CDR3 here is CASTKGPGVEAFF. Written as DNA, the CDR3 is TGTGCCAGCACTAAAGGCCCGGGAGTTGAAGCTTTCTTT.